This is a list of T cell receptor beta chains from one sample in a study of T cells in Graves' hyperthyroidism and ophthalmopathy. A single record per CDR3 protein comes from TCRdb applying MiXCR to the multiplex PCR reads. The sample lists 300,000 to 450,000 distinct CDR3 sequences, approximately 14% occurring once. Sequenced: blood. Source of these receptors: a woman aged 18-29 years with Graves' hyperthyroidism that later progressed to Graves' ophthalmopathy. CDR3s include the opening cysteine and the closing phenylalanine or tryptophan. A D gene is named only where the DNA matches it firmly. Size tells how often a clone was seen (once, few, many) or the class of an expanded clone, and some rows leave it out.

TRBV12-3/TRBV12-4	many	TRBD1	TRBJ1-1	TGTGCCAGCAGTCACGGACAGGGGAAAGCTTTCTTT	CASSHGQGKAFF
TRBV7-2	-	TRBD2	TRBJ2-1	TGTGCCAGCACCAAGAGGATAGCGGGAGGATCCTACAATGAGCAGTTCTTC	CASTKRIAGGSYNEQFF
TRBV29-1	many	-	TRBJ2-3	TGCAGCGTTGGTGATGCGTTTCTGGATACGCAGTATTTT	CSVGDAFLDTQYF
TRBV20-1	few	-	TRBJ2-5	TGCAGTGCTCCCACCGACAGAGTCCAAGAGACCCAGTACTTC	CSAPTDRVQETQYF
TRBV2	-	TRBD2	TRBJ2-2	TGTGCCAGCAGTGAACTGGGACTAGCGGGAGGGATAGGGTCCGGGGAGCTGTTTTTT	CASSELGLAGGIGSGELFF
TRBV6-1	many	TRBD1	TRBJ2-5	TGTGCCAGCAGTGGACAGGGGTGGGAGACCCAGTACTTC	CASSGQGWETQYF
TRBV4-2	few	-	TRBJ2-1	TGTGCCAGCAGCCCGGCCCGGTACAATGAGCAGTTCTTC	CASSPARYNEQFF
TRBV12-5	many	TRBD2	TRBJ2-7	TGTGCTAGTGGTTTGGAAACCCGGACTAGCGGGAGGGCCCACGAGCAGTACTTC	CASGLETRTSGRAHEQYF
TRBV18	many	-	TRBJ1-5	TGTGCCAGCTCACCAACAGGGTTTGGGGGTCAGCCCCAGCATTTT	CASSPTGFGGQPQHF
TRBV7-8	many	TRBD2	TRBJ2-1	TGTGCCAGCAGCTTTAGCGGGAGTGGCACCTACAATGAGCAGTTCTTC	CASSFSGSGTYNEQFF
TRBV7-2	many	-	TRBJ2-2	TGTGCCAGCAGCTTAGGGGGGAGAGGCGGGGAGCTGTTTTTT	CASSLGGRGGELFF
TRBV12-3/TRBV12-4	many	TRBD2	TRBJ2-1	TGTGCCAGCAGTTTAGGGACTAGATTATACTACAATGAGCAGTTCTTC	CASSLGTRLYYNEQFF
TRBV28	many	TRBD2	TRBJ2-5	TGTGCCAGCAGCTTCTGGGCGGGGGGCCAGGGAGAGACCCAGTACTTC	CASSFWAGGQGETQYF
TRBV14	few	-	TRBJ2-2	TGTGCCAGCAGCCAGACTAGGAGCGGATGGACCGGGGAGCTGTTTTTT	CASSQTRSGWTGELFF
TRBV27	few	-	TRBJ2-7	TGTGCCAGCAGTTCCTTCCACGAGCAGTACTTC	CASSSFHEQYF
TRBV28	few	TRBD1	TRBJ2-7	TGTGCCAGCAGCAGGGACAGGGGGCGAGACGAGCAGTACTTC	CASSRDRGRDEQYF
TRBV15	few	TRBD2	TRBJ2-1	TGTGCCACCAGCAGAGTCACTAGCGGGGGTTATGAGCAGTTCTTC	CATSRVTSGGYEQFF
TRBV7-2	many	TRBD1	TRBJ1-2	TGTGCCAGCAGCCCTAGTCCCGGGACAGGGAACTATGGCTACACCTTC	CASSPSPGTGNYGYTF
TRBV4-3	-	TRBD1	TRBJ1-4	TGCGCCAGCAGCCAAGTTAGGGGACAGGCAACTAATGAAAAACTGTTTTTT	CASSQVRGQATNEKLFF
TRBV11-2	many	TRBD1	TRBJ1-1	TGTGCCAGCAGCTCACGGAAGTTGGGACAGGGGGACGTTGACACTGAAGCTTTCTTT	CASSSRKLGQGDVDTEAFF
TRBV13	many	TRBD2	TRBJ2-1	TGTGCCAGCAGCTTGAGCGGGAGAGTTTACAATGAGCAGTTCTTC	CASSLSGRVYNEQFF
TRBV4-1	few	TRBD1	TRBJ2-1	TGCGCCAGCAGCCTTAGGACAGGGGGCCGCTACAATGAGCAGTTCTTC	CASSLRTGGRYNEQFF
TRBV28	many	TRBD1	TRBJ2-7	TGTGCCAGCAGTTCCCCGGACAGGGCTTACGAGCAGTACTTC	CASSSPDRAYEQYF
TRBV7-9	many	-	TRBJ2-1	TGTGCCAGCAGCCTCGGTCCCGGGACACAAAAGTACAATGAGCAGTTCTTC	CASSLGPGTQKYNEQFF